These 11 T cell receptor beta chains originate from one sample sequenced in a study of T cell responses to AZD1222 COVID-19 vaccine. Clones were read by immunoSEQ multiplex PCR, and TCRdb kept only the in-frame ones, dropping some. The sample comprises roughly 150,000 clones, around 85% of which are singletons, and 6.9% rests with the top ten. This sample comprised peripheral blood, obtained after recovery from COVID-19. The receptor set was obtained from an adult who had recovered from COVID-19.

This rearrangement joins TRBV20-1 to TRBJ1-5; 7 bases match TRBD1. CDR3 length: 16 residues. J was trimmed by 5 bases and V by 3 bases; bases with no gene match: 13. Germline V CDR1 and CDR2: DFQATT, SNEGSKA (reference sequence). CDR3 sequence: CSASASPGTAYQPQHF. The CDR3 region has the DNA TGCAGTGCTAGTGCCTCCCCCGGGACAGCCTATCAGCCCCAGCATTTT.

The chain couples TRBV6-5 to TRBJ1-1; 10 bases agree with TRBD1. The CDR3 runs 15 residues. Germline assignment: CDR1 MNHEY and CDR2 SVGAGI. Trimming at V came to 5 bases and at J to 4 bases, leaving 7 bases not matched to a gene. CDR3 in DNA: TGTGCCAGCAGTCAGACAGGGGGCGCGGGCACTGAAGCTTTCTTT. It translates to CASSQTGGAGTEAFF.

The rearrangement uses TRBV28 and TRBJ1-5; D is unclear. This CDR3 comprises 13 residues. The V end lost 6 bases, the J end lost 0 bases, and 6 bases lay between the germline ends. Germline CDR1 reads MDHEN; CDR2 reads SYDVKM. As DNA, the CDR3 is TGTGCCAGCAGGGAGTATAGCAATCAGCCCCAGCATTTT. Protein product: CASREYSNQPQHF.

The gene calls are TRBV2 and TRBJ2-5; TRBD2 aligns across 9 bases. The length of the CDR3 is 15 residues. In germline, CDR1 is SNHLY, CDR2 FYNNEI. Losses at the gene ends were 1 base for V and 6 bases for J; bases not matched to a gene: 6. CDR3 region: CASSEDGGGAQTQYF. The CDR3 nucleotides are TGTGCCAGCAGTGAAGACGGCGGGGGGGCCCAGACCCAGTACTTC.

The rearrangement joins TRBV3-1 (or the pseudogene TRBV3-2) to TRBJ2-3; the D gene could be TRBD1 or TRBD2 (5 bases each). The CDR3 is made up of 14 amino acids. V lost 6 bases, J lost 3 bases, and 13 bases lay in between. Looked up from germline, CDR1 is LGHDT and CDR2 is YNNKEL (reference sequence). CDR3 bases: TGTGCCAGCAGTCTCGAATGGGGGACAGATACGCAGTATTTT. It codes for CASSLEWGTDTQYF.

This chain connects TRBV7-9 to TRBJ2-7, with D perhaps matching TRBD1 (5 bases). CDR1 is SEHNR and CDR2 is FQNEAQ in the germline V gene (reference sequence). This CDR3 contains 15 residues. Trimming took 3 bases from V and 7 from J, leaving 19 bases between them. The CDR3 here is CASSFHQGPWVEQYF. The CDR3 nucleotides read TGTGCCAGCAGCTTTCATCAGGGTCCCTGGGTGGAGCAGTACTTC. The whole variable domain, remainder taken from reference TRBV7-9 and TRBJ2-7, is DTGVSQNPRHKITKRGQNVTFRCDPISEHNRLYWYRQTLGQGPEFLTYFQNEAQLEKSRLLSDRFSAERPKGSFSTLEIQRTEQGDSAMYLCASSFHQGPWVEQYFGPGTRLTVT.

The rearrangement joins TRBV19 to TRBJ1-1, with a weak D call TRBD1 (6 bases). V lost 3 bases and J 11 bases, leaving 13 bases between the germline ends. Germline V lookup: CDR1 LNHDA, CDR2 SQIVND (reference sequence). The CDR3 runs to 12 residues. CDR3: CASSMGNRDAFF. In nucleotides, the CDR3 is TGTGCCAGTAGTATGGGGAACAGGGACGCTTTCTTT.

The chain carries TRBV19 and TRBJ2-1; D is perhaps TRBD2 (6 bases). The V gene lost 8 bases and the J gene lost 1 base, with 12 bases spanning the gap. The germline gives CDR1 LNHDA, CDR2 SQIVND (reference sequence). The CDR3 is 14 residues long. Here the CDR3 reads CASGSAGSYNEQFF. The CDR3 DNA follows: TGTGCCAGTGGCTCTGCGGGATCCTACAATGAGCAGTTCTTC.

CDR3 loop: CASSSGQSYNEQFF. The CDR3 nucleotides are TGTGCCAGCAGTTCGGGACAATCCTACAATGAGCAGTTCTTC. The genes are TRBV6-2 or TRBV6-3 and TRBJ2-1; maybe TRBD1 (6 bases). V was shortened by 4 bases and J by 1 base, with 8 bases between the two germline ends. The CDR3 is 14 residues long. CDR1 MNHEY and CDR2 SVGEGT come from the germline V gene.

This clone has just a few counts. The chain joins TRBV21-1 to TRBJ1-2; TRBD1, the table's D call, lacks a check against the DNA. TRBV21-1 is a documented pseudogene. The CDR3 totals 18 residues. For the CDR3, the DNA is TGTGCCAGCAGCCGTAAGGGACAGGGGGCGGGAGTGAGGTATGGCTACACCTTC. Protein: CASSRKGQGAGVRYGYTF.

The chain couples TRBV28 to TRBJ2-7, with D possibly matching TRBD2 (6 bases). CDR1 is MDHEN, CDR2 SYDVKM, per germline. This CDR3 has 13 residues. The V and J ends lost 6 bases and 4 bases respectively, with 13 bases between them. The CDR3 spells CASRGGGRYEQYF. For the CDR3, the DNA is TGTGCCAGCAGGGGAGGCGGCAGATACGAGCAGTACTTC.